The 5 T cell receptor beta chains presented below share a single source sample, sequenced in a study of CD8+CD57+ T cells in acquired aplastic anemia. CDR3 and TCR beta VDJ profiling relied on genomic DNA as the template. MiXCR, run by TCRdb on the reads, gives a single entry per CDR3 protein. This repertoire shows hundreds of thousands of distinct CDR3 sequences, just under 70% found once; its top ten account for under 4.5%. Sequenced input: sorted CD4+, CD8+, or CD8+CD57+ T cells (not recorded which) from PBMCs. All receptors come from a human donor in good health, serving as a control.

This clonotype appeared once. One end of the junction varies from germline; a read error may be responsible. This sequence joins TRBV9 and TRBJ2-7; D is perhaps TRBD1 (5 bases). This CDR3 spans 14 amino acids. Germline V gene data show CDR1 as SGDLS and CDR2 as YYNGEE. The CDR3 nucleotides read TGTGCCAGCAGCGGGAGACGGACACACTACGAGCAGCACTTC. Amino acids: CASSGRRTHYEQHF.

In the case of this clonotype: A junction boundary mismatches the germline segment, possibly from a read error. CDR3 nucleotides: TGTGCCAGTTCAGTCCTTAGCTCCTACGAGCAGTACTCCGGGCCGGCCTTC. Translation gives CASSVLSSYEQYSGPAF. The rearrangement links TRBV19 to TRBJ1-2; D call uncertain. Germline loops: CDR1 LNHDA, CDR2 SQIVND (reference sequence). CDR3 length: 17 residues.

This clonotype was detected ten times or more. V and J are TRBV24-1 and TRBJ2-3; D not certain. Germline V gives CDR1 KGHDR, CDR2 SFDVKD. The CDR3 is 15 residues long. V lost 5 bases to trimming and J lost 1 base, with 12 bases between them. The CDR3 DNA follows: TGTGCCACCAGTGCCACCGGGTCAGGCACAGATACGCAGTATTTT. Translating gives CATSATGSGTDTQYF.

This clonotype has a handful of counts. The junction and the germline gene differ at one end; a read error may be behind it. The V gene is TRBV6-5, the J gene TRBJ1-3, with unresolved D. Germline V gene data show CDR1 as MNHEY and CDR2 as SVGAGI. CDR3 size: 15 residues. CDR3 protein: CAGSTGPSTGNTIYF. CDR3 bases: TGTGCCGGCAGTACTGGACCTTCCACTGGAAACACCATATATTTT.

This chain links TRBV19 with TRBJ2-3; TRBD2 aligns across 9 bases. CDR1 LNHDA and CDR2 SQIVND come from the germline V gene (reference sequence). The V gene end was trimmed by 6 bases and the J gene end by 3 bases; junction bases not matched to a gene: 7. The CDR3 has 15 amino acids. In nucleotides, the CDR3 is TGTGCCAGTAGGAGCGGGGGGAGTCAAACAGATACGCAGTATTTT. Protein sequence: CASRSGGSQTDTQYF.